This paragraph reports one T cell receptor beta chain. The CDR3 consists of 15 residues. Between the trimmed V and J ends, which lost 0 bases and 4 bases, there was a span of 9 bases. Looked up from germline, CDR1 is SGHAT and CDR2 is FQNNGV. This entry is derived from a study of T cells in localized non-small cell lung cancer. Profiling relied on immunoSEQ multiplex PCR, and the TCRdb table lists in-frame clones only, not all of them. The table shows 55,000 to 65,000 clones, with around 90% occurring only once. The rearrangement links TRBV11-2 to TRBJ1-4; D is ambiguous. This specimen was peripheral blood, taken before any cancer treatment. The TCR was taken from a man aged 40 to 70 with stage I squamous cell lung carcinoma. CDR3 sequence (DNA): TGTGCCAGCAGCTTAGAGGTGGGAGTTAATGAAAAACTGTTTTTT. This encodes CASSLEVGVNEKLFF.